Each of the 16 T cell receptor beta chains below was sequenced from the same sample in a study of blood T cells in healthy people across ages. A second roughly 6 to 11 cycle PCR used barcoded and J-beta primers. TCRdb fed the 5' RACE reads into MiXCR, producing one record per CDR3 protein. The top ten hold around 18% of the sample, which has about 770,000 distinct CDR3 sequences, roughly 44% seen once. Sample: blood. The source is a man aged 55 to 70 in good health.

This clonotype has a handful of counts. This could be a read error, since a much larger clone is one nucleotide away. The chain employs TRBV27 and TRBJ2-7; D not resolved. Per the germline V gene, CDR1 is MNHEY and CDR2 is SMNVEV (reference sequence). Deletions cut 1 base from V and 7 bases from J, with 17 bases between. The CDR3 extends over 15 amino acids. CDR3 loop: CASSLYVRQYNEQYF. CDR3 sequence (DNA): TGTGCCAGCAGTTTATATGTTAGGCAGTACAATGAGCAGTACTTC.

This chain uses TRBV24-1 with TRBJ2-3; 8 bases align to TRBD1. CDR3 length: 16 residues. V lost 5 bases, J lost 2 bases, and 8 bases stayed unmatched. Germline CDR1 and CDR2: KGHDR and SFDVKD. The CDR3 loop reads CATSALSGGVTDTQYF. CDR3 bases: TGTGCCACCAGTGCCTTGTCAGGGGGCGTCACAGATACGCAGTATTTT.

The chain employs TRBV6-7 and TRBJ1-1, with D maybe TRBD1 (6 bases). TRBV6-7 qualifies as an ORF whose function is uncertain. The V and J ends lost 2 bases and 5 bases respectively, with 15 bases between them. The CDR3 loop spans 15 amino acids. The CDR3: CASSYLAGAGTEAFF. As DNA, the CDR3 is TGTGCCAGCAGTTACCTCGCAGGGGCTGGGACTGAAGCTTTCTTT.

The chain joins TRBV12-3 or TRBV12-4 to TRBJ1-1; 8 bases line up with TRBD1. Trimming removed 3 bases from V and 5 bases from J; junction bases left unmatched: 5. CDR3 length: 14 residues. This CDR3 is CASSFQQGGTEAFF. The DNA for the CDR3 is TGTGCCAGCAGTTTTCAACAGGGGGGAACTGAAGCTTTCTTT.

V and J are TRBV12-3 or TRBV12-4 and TRBJ2-1, with TRBD2 matching over 11 bases. The CDR3 totals 15 residues. The V gene end was trimmed by 7 bases and the J gene end by 3 bases; junction bases not matched to a gene: 5. The CDR3 spells CASNRGTSGYNEQFF. The CDR3 DNA reads as TGTGCCAGCAACAGGGGGACTAGCGGCTACAATGAGCAGTTCTTC.

CDR3 loop: CASSSRQGTQNTEAFF. The CDR3 DNA sequence: TGTGCCAGCAGCTCCCGACAGGGGACCCAGAACACTGAAGCTTTCTTT. The chain carries TRBV5-5 and TRBJ1-1, with 8 bases identical to TRBD1. CDR3 length: 16 amino acids. After removal of 3 bases from V and 1 base from J, the junction contained 8 bases not matched to a gene. Germline V lookup: CDR1 SGHKS, CDR2 YYEKEE (reference sequence).

There are many counts of this clonotype. The V gene is TRBV7-8, the J gene TRBJ2-7, with TRBD2 matching over 8 bases. There are 14 residues in the CDR3. V dropped 6 bases and J dropped 0; count of bases not matched to a gene: 4. The germline gives CDR1 SGHVS, CDR2 FQNEAQ. This chain's CDR3 is CASSTLADSYEQYF. Written as DNA, the CDR3 is TGTGCCAGCAGTACACTAGCGGACTCCTACGAGCAGTACTTC.

This clonotype was picked up one time. The chain recombines TRBV6-2 or TRBV6-3 with TRBJ2-7, with D perhaps matching TRBD1 (6 bases). CDR3 length: 15 amino acids. The ends were cut back, 2 bases at V and 6 bases at J, with 17 bases in the middle. CDR1 MNHEY and CDR2 SVGEGT come from the germline V gene. The CDR3 DNA reads TGTGCCAGCAGTTACGGAGGACAGCGGATCCGCGAGCAGTACTTC. Translated, it gives CASSYGGQRIREQYF.

This clonotype has only a few counts. This rearrangement joins TRBV20-1 to TRBJ2-7; D unclear. Germline-derived CDR1 and CDR2 are DFQATT and SNEGSKA (reference sequence). The CDR3 runs 11 residues. V lost 5 bases and J lost 6, with 11 bases in between. The CDR3 DNA sequence: TGCAGTGCTCGGGCTGGAGTCGAGCAGTACTTC. This encodes CSARAGVEQYF.

The gene calls are TRBV9 and TRBJ2-6; perhaps TRBD2 as D (6 bases). The CDR3 spans 17 residues. Trimming cost V 1 base and J 0 bases, with 11 bases left between them. Germline CDR1 is SGDLS and CDR2 is YYNGEE. CDR3 coding DNA: TGTGCCAGCAGCGTAATGGGACTCCCCTCTGGGGCCAACGTCCTGACTTTC. Translation: CASSVMGLPSGANVLTF.

The sample holds a few counts of this clonotype. The gene calls are TRBV25-1 and TRBJ2-1; TRBD1 agrees at 9 bases. There are 14 residues in the CDR3. The V gene end was trimmed by 7 bases and the J gene end by 3 bases; junction bases not matched to a gene: 4. Germline V CDR1 and CDR2: MGHDK, SYGVNS. This CDR3 reads CASTGTGNYNEQFF. The DNA of the CDR3 is TGTGCCAGCACAGGGACAGGGAACTACAATGAGCAGTTCTTC.

This chain links TRBV6-2 or TRBV6-3 with TRBJ1-5, with D possibly TRBD1 on 6 matching bases. Germline V gene data show CDR1 as MNHEY and CDR2 as SVGEGT. CDR3 size: 14 residues. The V end was cut by 9 bases, the J end by 12 bases, with 24 bases between. CDR3 in DNA: TGTGCCAGGGGGACCGGGACAAGGGGGGGCGACCAGCATTTT. Translated, it gives CARGTGTRGGDQHF.

This clonotype came up a few times. V and J are TRBV11-2 and TRBJ1-4; 9 bases line up with TRBD1. V lost 4 bases to trimming and J lost 5 bases; unmatched junction nucleotides: 8. CDR3 length equals 16 residues. Germline V CDR1 and CDR2: SGHAT, FQNNGV. CDR3 sequence (DNA): TGTGCCAGCAGCTCAAGGACGGGACAGGGCAATGAAAAACTGTTTTTT. This translates into CASSSRTGQGNEKLFF.

V is TRBV28 and J is TRBJ1-6; D call uncertain. The CDR3 sequence is 15 residues long. Germline values: CDR1 MDHEN, CDR2 SYDVKM. V lost 3 bases to trimming and J lost 6 bases, with 12 bases between them. DNA for the CDR3: TGTGCCAGCAGTTTGGATCCTCGAGGTAATTCACCCCTCCACTTT. Amino acid sequence: CASSLDPRGNSPLHF. Drawing the rest from reference TRBV28 and TRBJ1-6, the complete variable domain is DVKVTQSSRYLVKRTGEKVFLECVQDMDHENMFWYRQDPGLGLRLIYFSYDVKMKEKGDIPEGYSVSREKKERFSLILESASTNQTSMYLCASSLDPRGNSPLHFGNGTRLTVT.

This clonotype was seen only once. The chain links TRBV6-6 to TRBJ2-5, with 9 bases aligning to TRBD1. This CDR3 has 13 amino acids. Per germline, CDR1 MNHNY and CDR2 SVGAGI (reference sequence). V lost 6 bases to trimming and J lost 7 bases; unmatched junction nucleotides: 6. DNA for the CDR3: TGTGCCAGCAGAGGGACAGGGACGAGGACCCAGTACTTC. Its translation is CASRGTGTRTQYF.

The rearrangement links TRBV6-1 to TRBJ2-7; 7 bases agree with TRBD1. CDR3 length: 15 residues. The germline gives CDR1 MNHNS, CDR2 SASEGT. V was clipped by 4 bases and J by 9 bases; unmatched bases: 15. In DNA, the CDR3 is TGTGCCAGCAGTGTTGTGGGACAGCCCCTTAGTACGCAGTACTTC. This translates into CASSVVGQPLSTQYF.